This is a list of T cell receptor beta chains from one sample in a study of T cells in Graves' hyperthyroidism and ophthalmopathy. MiXCR, applied by TCRdb to the multiplex PCR reads, yields one record per CDR3 protein. The table has more than 550,000 distinct CDR3 sequences, 18% seen once. Sequencing was performed on blood. The source of these receptors is a woman aged 50 to 65 with Graves' hyperthyroidism that later progressed to Graves' ophthalmopathy. CDR3s include the opening cysteine and the closing phenylalanine or tryptophan.

v_call	cdr3_length	cdr3_aa
TRBV6-1	15	CASSLETGGNQPQHF
TRBV19	16	CASSVVTGMGSYGYTF
TRBV7-8	16	CASSLVVSPSLYEQYF
TRBV5-1	13	CASSLELALEQFF
TRBV9	16	CASSPMGGGSQETQYF
TRBV5-1	17	CASSLASSGGATDTQYF
TRBV28	14	CASSQQGSLYGYTF
TRBV6-6	13	CASSYRTRDEQFF
TRBV7-9	15	CASSFFTQLDNEQFF
TRBV14	17	CASSRDTGTVNTGELFF
TRBV3-1	15	CASSHLTGTNSPLHF
TRBV20-1	13	CSAYWTSNQPQHF
TRBV6-1	17	CASSPETSGGRWETQYF
TRBV12-3/TRBV12-4	13	CASSRTSNQPQHF
TRBV3-1	15	CASSPWDSKNTEAFF
TRBV7-9	16	CASSSTGEATNEKLFF
TRBV24-1	13	CATSDATAETQYF
TRBV12-3/TRBV12-4	12	CASSPEGPEQFF
TRBV11-2	16	CASSLRGGPHADTQYF